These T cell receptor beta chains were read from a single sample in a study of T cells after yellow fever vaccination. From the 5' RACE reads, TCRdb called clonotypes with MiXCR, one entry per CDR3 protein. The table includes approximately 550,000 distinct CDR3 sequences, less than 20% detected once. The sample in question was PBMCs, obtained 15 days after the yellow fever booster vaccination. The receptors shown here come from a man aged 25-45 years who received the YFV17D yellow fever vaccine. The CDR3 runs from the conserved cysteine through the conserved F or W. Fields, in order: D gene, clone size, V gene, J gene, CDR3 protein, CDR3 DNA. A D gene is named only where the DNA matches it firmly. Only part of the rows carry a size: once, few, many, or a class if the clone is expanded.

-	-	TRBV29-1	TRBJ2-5	CSAVGLEETQYF	TGCAGTGCCGTCGGGTTAGAAGAGACCCAGTACTTC
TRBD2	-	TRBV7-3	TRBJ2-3	CASSSLLAGDPWGTDTQYF	TGTGCCAGCAGCTCTTTACTAGCGGGAGACCCCTGGGGCACAGATACGCAGTATTTT
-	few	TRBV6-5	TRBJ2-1	CASSYSKYPAIPNEQFF	TGTGCCAGCAGTTACTCGAAGTACCCGGCAATTCCTAATGAGCAGTTCTTC
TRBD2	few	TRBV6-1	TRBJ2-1	CASSENRASGAYNEQFF	TGTGCCAGCAGTGAAAATAGGGCTAGCGGGGCCTACAATGAGCAGTTCTTC
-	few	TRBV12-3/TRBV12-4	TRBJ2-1	CASSFGGAGFYNEQFF	TGTGCCAGCAGTTTTGGGGGGGCCGGTTTCTACAATGAGCAGTTCTTC
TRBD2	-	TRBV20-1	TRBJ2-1	CSASLTSGSYEQFF	TGCAGTGCTTCCCTGACTAGCGGGAGTTATGAGCAGTTCTTC
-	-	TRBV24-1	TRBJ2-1	CATSDAMSGTQLERAYNEQFF	TGTGCCACCAGTGATGCAATGAGTGGGACACAGCTCGAGAGGGCCTACAATGAGCAGTTCTTC
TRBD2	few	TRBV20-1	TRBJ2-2	CSAKTKLAGGPHTGELFF	TGCAGTGCTAAAACTAAACTAGCGGGAGGGCCGCACACCGGGGAGCTGTTTTTT
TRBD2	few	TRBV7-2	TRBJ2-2	CASSFAGTSAGELFF	TGTGCCAGCAGCTTTGCGGGGACTAGTGCCGGGGAGCTGTTTTTT
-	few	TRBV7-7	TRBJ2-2	CASSPGTSGELFF	TGTGCCAGCAGCCCGGGGACTTCCGGGGAGCTGTTTTTT
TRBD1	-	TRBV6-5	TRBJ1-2	CASSFGQGPNYGYTF	TGTGCCAGCAGTTTCGGACAGGGGCCTAACTATGGCTACACCTTC
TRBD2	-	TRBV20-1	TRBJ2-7	CSARRPGGLLGEQYF	TGCAGTGCTAGACGGCCGGGAGGGTTACTCGGGGAGCAGTACTTC
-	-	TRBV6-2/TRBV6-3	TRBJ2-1	CASSRTAISSYNEQFF	TGTGCCAGCAGTCGGACAGCTATCAGCTCCTACAATGAGCAGTTCTTC
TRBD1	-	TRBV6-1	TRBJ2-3	CASAGQVGDTQYF	TGTGCCAGCGCGGGACAGGTCGGCGATACGCAGTATTTT
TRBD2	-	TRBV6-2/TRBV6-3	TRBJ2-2	CASGKASGNTGELFF	TGTGCCAGCGGAAAGGCTAGCGGAAACACCGGGGAGCTGTTTTTT
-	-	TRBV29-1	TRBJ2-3	CSVFAVRGGNTDTQYF	TGCAGCGTTTTCGCTGTTAGGGGGGGGAACACAGATACGCAGTATTTT
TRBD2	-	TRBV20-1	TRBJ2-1	CSARDPLSGVSYNEQFF	TGCAGTGCTAGAGATCCACTTAGCGGGGTTTCCTACAATGAGCAGTTCTTC
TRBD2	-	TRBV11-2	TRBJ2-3	CASSRGSRGGTDTQYF	TGTGCCAGCAGCCGGGGGTCGCGGGGGGGCACAGATACGCAGTATTTT
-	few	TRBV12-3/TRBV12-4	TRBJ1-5	CASSWAGVNQPQHF	TGTGCCAGCAGTTGGGCGGGGGTCAATCAGCCCCAGCATTTT
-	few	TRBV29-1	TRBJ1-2	CSVESAVNYGYTF	TGCAGCGTTGAATCTGCAGTAAACTATGGCTACACCTTC
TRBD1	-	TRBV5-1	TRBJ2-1	CASSLGLGQVSYNEQFF	TGCGCCAGCAGCTTGGGTCTCGGACAGGTTTCCTACAATGAGCAGTTCTTC
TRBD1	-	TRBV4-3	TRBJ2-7	CASSQAGGGEQYF	TGCGCCAGCAGCCAAGCAGGGGGCGGCGAGCAGTACTTC
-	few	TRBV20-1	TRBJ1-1	CSAKRGEGSGTEAFF	TGCAGTGCTAAGAGGGGGGAGGGGTCGGGCACTGAAGCTTTCTTT
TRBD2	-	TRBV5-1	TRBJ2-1	CASSLGPAGGYNEQFF	TGCGCCAGCAGTCTGGGACCAGCGGGAGGGTACAATGAGCAGTTCTTC
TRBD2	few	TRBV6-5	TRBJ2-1	CASTLAGGSYNEQFF	TGTGCCAGCACTTTAGCGGGGGGCTCCTACAATGAGCAGTTCTTC
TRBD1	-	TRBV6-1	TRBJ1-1	CASTPLSSSPGQGTFF	TGTGCCAGCACCCCTTTATCTTCCTCGCCGGGACAGGGGACTTTCTTT
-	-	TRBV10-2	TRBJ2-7	CATLGTSYEQYF	TGCGCTACCCTGGGGACCTCCTACGAGCAGTACTTC
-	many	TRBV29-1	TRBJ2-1	CSLSVVNEQFF	TGCAGCCTTTCCGTGGTGAATGAGCAGTTCTTC
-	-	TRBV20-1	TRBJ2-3	CSARDSSNTQYF	TGCAGTGCTAGAGACTCCTCAAATACGCAGTATTTT
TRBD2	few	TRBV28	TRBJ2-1	CASSLRTSGSPNEQFF	TGTGCCAGCAGTTTACGGACTAGCGGGAGCCCTAATGAGCAGTTCTTC
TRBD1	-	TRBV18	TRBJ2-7	CASSLGTGFEQYF	TGTGCCAGCTCACTCGGGACAGGGTTCGAGCAGTACTTC
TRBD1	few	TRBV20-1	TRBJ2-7	CSARSDRGAYEQYF	TGCAGTGCTCGTTCAGACAGGGGGGCCTACGAGCAGTACTTC
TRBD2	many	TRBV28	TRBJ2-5	CASSLTGGRETQYF	TGTGCCAGCAGTCTAACGGGAGGGCGAGAGACCCAGTACTTC
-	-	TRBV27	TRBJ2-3	CASKYGAADTQYF	TGTGCCAGCAAATACGGGGCGGCCGATACGCAGTATTTT
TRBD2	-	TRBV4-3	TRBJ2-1	CASSQGTSGGNEQFF	TGCGCCAGCAGCCAAGGGACTAGCGGGGGCAATGAGCAGTTCTTC
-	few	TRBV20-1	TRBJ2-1	CSAPDNNEQFF	TGCAGTGCCCCGGATAACAATGAGCAGTTCTTC
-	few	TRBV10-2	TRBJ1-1	CASSDQPNTEAFF	TGCGCCAGCAGTGATCAACCGAACACTGAAGCTTTCTTT
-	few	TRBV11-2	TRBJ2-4	CASSSLGTPALAKNIQYF	TGTGCCAGCAGCTCGCTCGGGACCCCAGCCTTAGCCAAAAACATTCAGTACTTC
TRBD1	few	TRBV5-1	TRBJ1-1	CASSADRGPYTEAFF	TGCGCCAGCAGCGCGGACAGGGGTCCCTACACTGAAGCTTTCTTT
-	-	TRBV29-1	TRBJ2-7	CSVYGGSSYEQYF	TGCAGCGTTTATGGGGGCAGCTCCTACGAGCAGTACTTC
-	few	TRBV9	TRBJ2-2	CASSEGSGLFF	TGTGCCAGCAGCGAGGGCTCGGGGCTGTTTTTT